This passage covers 14 T cell receptor beta chains from one sample sequenced in a study of T cells in Graves' hyperthyroidism and ophthalmopathy. The TCR beta CDR3 regions underwent amplification using RNA transcripts as the source. First-round RT-PCR with HTBI primers amplified the TCR CDR3 region. TCRdb re-analysed the multiplex PCR reads in MiXCR, keeping a single row per CDR3 protein. The sample includes 550,000 to 650,000 distinct CDR3 sequences, around 15% of them seen just once. Source material: blood. Receptors originate from a woman aged 35 to 49 with Graves' hyperthyroidism.

CDR3 region: CSVAVVWIQPQHF. The CDR3 nucleotides read TGCAGCGTTGCGGTGGTATGGATACAGCCCCAGCATTTT. This rearrangement joins TRBV29-1 to TRBJ1-5; no reliable D call. CDR1 and CDR2 from the germline V gene are SQVTM and ANQGSEA. Deletions cut 4 bases from V and 7 bases from J, with 14 bases between. This CDR3 comprises 13 residues.

This clonotype has a count of ten or more. The genes are TRBV20-1 and TRBJ1-1; 7 bases match TRBD1. The J segment lost 1 base and the V segment lost 6 bases, leaving 14 bases of the junction unmatched. The CDR3 spans 16 residues. Germline V gene sequence: CDR1 DFQATT, CDR2 SNEGSKA (reference sequence). CDR3 bases: TGCAGTGCCGGGCAAGGGGGCCTGCTGCGGAACACTGAAGCTTTCTTT. Translation gives CSAGQGGLLRNTEAFF.

The V call is TRBV19, the J call TRBJ1-1; D perhaps matches TRBD1 (6 bases). V lost 5 bases, J lost 11 bases, and 15 bases lay in between. The CDR3 length is 12 residues. Germline assignment: CDR1 LNHDA and CDR2 SQIVND (reference sequence). The CDR3 nucleotides are TGTGCCAGTAGTTTGACAGGTCCAGGCGCTTTCTTT. The encoded protein is CASSLTGPGAFF. Variable domain in full (rest from reference TRBV19 and TRBJ1-1): DGGITQSPKYLFRKEGQNVTLSCEQNLNHDAMYWYRQDPGQGLRLIYYSQIVNDFQKGDIAEGYSVSREKKESFPLTVTSAQKNPTAFYLCASSLTGPGAFFGQGTRLTVV.

This clonotype occurred a few times. The rearrangement uses TRBV6-1 and TRBJ2-7, with TRBD2 as a possible D gene (6 bases). The CDR3 extends over 14 amino acids. V was shortened by 10 bases and J by 0 bases, with 16 bases between the two germline ends. Germline V gene data show CDR1 as MNHNS and CDR2 as SASEGT. The CDR3 DNA reads as TGTGCCACCACCGGGACTGTCACCTCCTACGAGCAGTACTTC. This encodes CATTGTVTSYEQYF.

This chain links TRBV28 with TRBJ2-2; D uncertain. The germline gives CDR1 MDHEN, CDR2 SYDVKM. V was pared by 9 bases and J by 7 bases, with 6 bases between. The CDR3 consists of 10 residues. CDR3 DNA: TGTGCCAGGTCGGGCGGGGAGCTGTTTTTT. Amino acid sequence: CARSGGELFF.

CDR3 sequence reads: CASSLIPWETQYF. DNA for the CDR3: TGTGCCAGCAGTTTAATACCGTGGGAGACCCAGTACTTC. The chain combines TRBV6-1 with TRBJ2-5; D remains ambiguous. CDR3 length equals 13 residues. From germline, CDR1 is MNHNS and CDR2 SASEGT. The V end lost 5 bases, the J end lost 5 bases, and 12 bases lay between the germline ends.

V usage is TRBV6-1 and J usage is TRBJ2-7, with 7 nucleotides matching TRBD1. The CDR3 extends over 14 amino acids. Losses at the gene ends were 8 bases for V and 6 bases for J; bases not matched to a gene: 13. Germline V gene sequence: CDR1 MNHNS, CDR2 SASEGT. The CDR3 DNA sequence: TGTGCCAGCCAACCGACAGGGTATTATGCCGAGCAGTACTTC. Protein: CASQPTGYYAEQYF.

This clonotype was found many times. The chain links TRBV15 to TRBJ1-4; possible D gene TRBD1, 6 bases. The V end was cut by 1 base, the J end by 6 bases, with 21 bases between. In germline, CDR1 is LNHNV, CDR2 YYDKDF (reference sequence). The CDR3 has 18 amino acids. CDR3 in amino acids: CATSRVGILDRSDEKLFF. The CDR3 DNA reads TGTGCCACCAGCAGAGTTGGGATTTTGGACAGAAGCGATGAAAAACTGTTTTTT.

This clonotype was seen a few times. CDR3 protein: CSARASGGYNEQFF. Written as DNA, the CDR3 is TGCAGTGCTAGAGCGAGCGGGGGTTACAATGAGCAGTTCTTC. V and J are TRBV20-1 and TRBJ2-1; 8 positions match TRBD2. The V and J ends lost 1 base and 4 bases, in that order; junction bases with no gene match: 3. CDR1 is DFQATT and CDR2 is SNEGSKA in the germline V gene (reference sequence). The CDR3 has 14 residues.

The chain couples TRBV7-2 to TRBJ2-7; TRBD2 matches 11 bases. V was clipped by 4 bases and J by 1 base; unmatched bases: 6. Germline CDR1 is SGHTA and CDR2 is FQGNSA. This CDR3 is 16 amino acids long. CDR3 in amino acids: CASSSSLAGGSYEQYF. CDR3 nucleotide sequence: TGTGCCAGCAGCTCCTCATTAGCGGGAGGGTCCTACGAGCAGTACTTC.

The chain carries TRBV6-1 and TRBJ2-1; 7 positions agree with TRBD1. CDR1 and CDR2 from the germline V gene are MNHNS and SASEGT. J gave up 2 bases and V 2 bases, and 6 bases lay outside the gene matches. The CDR3 consists of 16 residues. CDR3 loop: CASSESTGATYNEQFF. CDR3 DNA: TGTGCCAGCAGTGAATCCACAGGGGCAACCTACAATGAGCAGTTCTTC.

This clonotype came up many times. This chain links TRBV27 with TRBJ1-1; D remains ambiguous. Germline V gives CDR1 MNHEY, CDR2 SMNVEV (reference sequence). This CDR3 has 13 residues. The V and J ends lost 2 bases and 6 bases respectively, with 10 bases between them. The CDR3 is CASSLQPAAEAFF. CDR3 DNA: TGTGCCAGCAGTTTACAGCCTGCCGCTGAAGCTTTCTTT.

This clonotype was counted at least ten times. V is TRBV20-1 and J is TRBJ2-5; 10 bases map to TRBD2. CDR3 length: 14 amino acids. J lost 5 bases, V lost 5 bases, and 8 bases had no gene match. CDR1 is DFQATT and CDR2 is SNEGSKA in the germline V gene (reference sequence). The CDR3 bases are TGCAGTGCTTTGCTAGCGGGAGTTAGGGAGACCCAGTACTTC. The encoded protein is CSALLAGVRETQYF.

Notes on this clonotype: This may stem from a read error, because a much larger clone lies one nucleotide away. The chain has TRBV20-1 and TRBJ2-5; D not resolved. This CDR3 is 13 amino acids long. V lost 6 bases and J 5 bases, leaving 16 bases between the germline ends. Germline loops: CDR1 DFQATT, CDR2 SNEGSKA (reference sequence). The CDR3 DNA reads TGCAGTGCCCCGGGCCGTCCCCGGGAGACCCAGTACTTC. It codes for CSAPGRPRETQYF.